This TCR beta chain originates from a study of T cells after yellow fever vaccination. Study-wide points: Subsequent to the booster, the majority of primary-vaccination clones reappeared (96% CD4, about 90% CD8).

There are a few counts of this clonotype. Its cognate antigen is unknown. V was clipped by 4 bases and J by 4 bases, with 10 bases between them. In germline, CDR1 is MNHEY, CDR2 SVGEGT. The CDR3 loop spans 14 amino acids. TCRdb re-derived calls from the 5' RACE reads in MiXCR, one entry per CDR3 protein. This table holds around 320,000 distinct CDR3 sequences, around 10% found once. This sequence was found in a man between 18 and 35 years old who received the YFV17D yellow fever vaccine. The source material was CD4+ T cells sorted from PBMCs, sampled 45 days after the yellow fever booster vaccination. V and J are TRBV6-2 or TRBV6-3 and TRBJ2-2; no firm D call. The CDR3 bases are TGTGCCAGCAGTTCAGGATCCTTCACCGGGGAGCTGTTTTTT. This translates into CASSSGSFTGELFF.